This T cell receptor (beta chain) stems from a study of blood T cells in healthy people across ages. Study conclusions and caveats: There was no known CMV status for donors, so expanded clonotype changes were possibly confounded. Long-lived donors had more naive CD4+ cells and higher diversity than aged donors.

Alongside a J-beta primer mix, a sample-barcoded 5' primer served in a second PCR lasting 7 to 11 cycles. Every cDNA was tagged by a template-switch adaptor with 12 random nucleotides. TCRdb redid the calling of the 5' RACE reads with MiXCR, one entry per CDR3 protein. The sample gives 800,000 or so distinct CDR3 sequences, less than 80% of which show up once; roughly a quarter is in the top ten. Each donor's blood draw was 8.5 to 10 milliliters of peripheral blood. This CDR3 contains 15 residues. Trimming shortened V by 5 bases and J by 4 bases, and 16 bases separated the two germline ends. CDR1 and CDR2 (germline): SEHNR, FQNEAQ (reference sequence). About this clonotype: Antigen unknown.

Sequencing was performed on blood. This chain joins TRBV7-9 and TRBJ2-3; either TRBD1 or TRBD2 may supply D (6 bases each). The receptor was isolated from a man aged 25-45 years in good health. CDR3 DNA sequence: TGTGCCAGCAGCCCTGAAGGGGGGCTCGCAGATACGCAGTATTTT. This encodes CASSPEGGLADTQYF.